What follows are 10 T cell receptor beta chains derived from one specimen sequenced in a study of blood T cell repertoires in COVID-19. Clones were read by immunoSEQ multiplex PCR, and TCRdb kept only the in-frame ones, dropping some. Of approximately 190,000 clones listed, around 86% were seen once; the top ten hold 20% to 25%. The sequenced material came from PBMCs or T cells enriched from blood (not recorded which). The receptors here all came from a woman aged 40 to 50 in a cohort exposed to, infected with or recovered from COVID-19 (not recorded which).

This rearrangement joins TRBV19 to TRBJ1-1, with 7 nucleotides matching TRBD1. V was pared by 5 bases and J by 0 bases, with 6 bases of the junction left unmatched. The germline V gene encodes CDR1 LNHDA and CDR2 SQIVND (reference sequence). The CDR3 extends over 15 amino acids. The CDR3 spells CASSFYRGVNTEAFF. The CDR3 nucleotides are TGTGCCAGTAGTTTCTACAGGGGCGTGAACACTGAAGCTTTCTTT. Full variable domain (rest looked up from reference TRBV19 and TRBJ1-1): DGGITQSPKYLFRKEGQNVTLSCEQNLNHDAMYWYRQDPGQGLRLIYYSQIVNDFQKGDIAEGYSVSREKKESFPLTVTSAQKNPTAFYLCASSFYRGVNTEAFFGQGTRLTVV.

J is TRBJ1-6 and V is TRBV28; TRBD1 aligns across 7 bases. This CDR3 region has 16 residues. Germline CDR1 reads MDHEN; CDR2 reads SYDVKM. V shed 5 bases, J shed 9 bases, and the junction held 13 bases outside the gene matches. CDR3 loop: CASSHTRTGVSSPLHF. The DNA of the CDR3 is TGTGCCAGCAGTCATACACGGACAGGTGTAAGTTCACCCCTCCACTTT.

V is TRBV4-1 and J is TRBJ2-1; D might be TRBD2 (6 bases). The CDR3 totals 13 residues. The germline gives CDR1 MGHRA, CDR2 YSYEKL. Trimming took off 0 bases at V and 15 bases at J, with 15 bases between the two ends. CDR3 loop: CASSQESGWRGFF. The CDR3 nucleotides are TGCGCCAGCAGCCAAGAGTCTGGGTGGAGGGGGTTCTTC.

The chain uses TRBV5-1 and TRBJ2-7, with TRBD2 identical over 7 bases. V lost 4 bases to trimming and J lost 3 bases; unmatched junction nucleotides: 1. This CDR3 has 12 amino acids. Germline CDR1 and CDR2: SGHRS and YFSETQ. The CDR3 sequence is CASSSGNYEQYF. CDR3 nucleotides: TGCGCCAGCAGCAGCGGGAACTACGAGCAGTACTTC.

This chain's CDR3 is CASSQNGGFKETQYF. The CDR3 DNA reads TGCGCCAGCAGCCAAAATGGGGGGTTCAAAGAGACCCAGTACTTC. The chain has TRBV5-1 and TRBJ2-5; D might be TRBD2 (6 bases). There are 15 residues in the CDR3. CDR1 is SGHRS and CDR2 is YFSETQ in the germline V gene. Deletions cut 4 bases from V and 3 bases from J, with 16 bases between.

The J gene is TRBJ2-1, the V gene TRBV9; 12 bases fit TRBD2. CDR1 and CDR2 from the germline V gene are SGDLS and YYNGEE. Trimming removed 3 bases from V and 7 bases from J; junction bases left unmatched: 5. The CDR3 is 15 amino acids. CDR3 sequence: CASSASGGAGNEQFF. The CDR3 nucleotides read TGTGCCAGCAGCGCTAGCGGGGGGGCCGGTAATGAGCAGTTCTTC.

V gene TRBV29-1 combines with J gene TRBJ1-5, with TRBD1 matching 7 bases. Losses at the gene ends were 1 base for V and 4 bases for J; bases not matched to a gene: 7. The V gene's germline CDR1 is SQVTM and CDR2 ANQGSEA. The CDR3 is 15 amino acids. The CDR3 coding sequence is TGCAGCGTTGAAGTGAGGGGGCGGGAAAATCAGCCCCAGCATTTT. Its translation is CSVEVRGRENQPQHF.

Comment on this clone: The sample contains more than one DNA sequence encoding this CDR3. This chain joins TRBV2 and TRBJ1-6; perhaps TRBD1 as D (5 bases). In germline, CDR1 is SNHLY, CDR2 FYNNEI. There are 15 residues in the CDR3. The germline V and J ends were trimmed by 0 bases and 6 bases, with 9 bases remaining between them. The CDR3 region has the DNA TGTGCCAGCAGTGAAGCTTCGGGGGGTAATTCACCCCTCCACTTT. Encoded protein: CASSEASGGNSPLHF.

The J gene is TRBJ2-7, the V gene TRBV3-1 (or the pseudogene TRBV3-2); 7 positions match TRBD2. The V gene's germline CDR1 is LGHDT and CDR2 YNNKEL (reference sequence). This CDR3 is built from 14 residues. Trimming took 3 bases from V and 5 from J; bases not matched to a gene: 7. CDR3 region: CASSHLRTSHEQYF. The CDR3 region has the DNA TGTGCCAGCAGCCACCTAAGGACTAGTCACGAGCAGTACTTC.

This chain links TRBV7-9 with TRBJ1-2; a weak D match, TRBD1 (6 bases). With 5 bases removed from V and 7 bases from J, the gap between germline ends came to 8 bases. In germline, CDR1 is SEHNR, CDR2 FQNEAQ (reference sequence). This CDR3 has 11 amino acids. This CDR3 reads CASSAGVGYTF. The DNA for the CDR3 is TGTGCCAGCAGCGCAGGGGTTGGCTACACCTTC. The whole variable domain, remainder taken from reference TRBV7-9 and TRBJ1-2, is DTGVSQNPRHKITKRGQNVTFRCDPISEHNRLYWYRQTLGQGPEFLTYFQNEAQLEKSRLLSDRFSAERPKGSFSTLEIQRTEQGDSAMYLCASSAGVGYTFGSGTRLTVV.